The 21 T cell receptor beta chains presented below share a single source sample, sequenced in a study of T cell changes during pregnancy in multiple sclerosis. Sequencing was performed with immunoSEQ multiplex PCR; in TCRdb, only in-frame clones are kept and a portion is missing. Among about 77,000 clones, 90% to 95% were seen once, and the ten largest hold around 2.6%. Source: peripheral blood, taken after pregnancy. These TCRs come from a female donor in good health, enrolled as a control in a pregnancy study.

CDR3 region: CASSAPLAGGITTGELFF. Written as DNA, the CDR3 is TGTGCCAGTAGCGCCCCCCTAGCGGGAGGGATCACTACCGGGGAGCTGTTTTTT. V usage is TRBV19 and J usage is TRBJ2-2; TRBD2 agrees at 12 bases. Trimming took 6 bases from V and 5 from J; bases not matched to a gene: 13. This CDR3 spans 18 amino acids. CDR1 is LNHDA, CDR2 SQIVND, per germline (reference sequence).

V gene TRBV5-8 combines with J gene TRBJ2-3; 12 bases fit TRBD2. CDR3 length: 17 amino acids. With 4 bases clipped from V and 0 bases from J, the junction kept 6 bases outside the gene matches. The germline gives CDR1 SGHTS, CDR2 YDEGEE. This chain's CDR3 is CASSALAGGTSTDTQYF. The CDR3 coding sequence is TGTGCCAGCAGCGCTCTAGCGGGGGGGACTAGCACAGATACGCAGTATTTT.

This sequence joins TRBV7-9 and TRBJ2-1, with a weak D call TRBD1 (5 bases). From germline, CDR1 is SEHNR and CDR2 FQNEAQ (reference sequence). The CDR3 sequence is 13 residues long. V was shortened by 1 base and J by 15 bases, with 16 bases between the two germline ends. CDR3 loop: CASSLVAQAVRFF. Written as DNA, the CDR3 is TGTGCCAGCAGCTTAGTCGCACAGGCCGTTCGGTTCTTC.

In its sample, this clone was seen once. At one end the junction does not follow the germline gene, possibly because of a read error. This sequence joins TRBV7-7 and TRBJ2-5; 7 bases line up with TRBD1. Germline assignment: CDR1 SSHAT and CDR2 FNYEAQ (reference sequence). CDR3 length: 14 amino acids. The CDR3 spells CASSFEGAGETQYF. CDR3 DNA: TGTGCTAGCAGCTTCGAGGGGGCTGGAGAGACCCAGTACTTC.

The J gene is TRBJ1-6, the V gene TRBV18; 7 positions match TRBD1. Trimming took 5 bases from V and 13 from J; bases not matched to a gene: 5. Germline V lookup: CDR1 KGHSH, CDR2 LQKENI. The CDR3 contains 12 residues. CDR3: CASSGRGEPLHF. The CDR3 DNA follows: TGTGCCAGCTCAGGCAGGGGGGAGCCCCTCCACTTT. The complete variable domain, with remaining parts taken from reference TRBV18 and TRBJ1-6, reads NAGVMQNPRHLVRRRGQEARLRCSPMKGHSHVYWYRQLPEEGLKFMVYLQKENIIDESGMPKERFSAEFPKEGPSILRIQQVVRGDSAAYFCASSGRGEPLHFGNGTRLTVT.

This rearrangement joins TRBV19 to TRBJ2-2; D gene uncertain. The CDR3 runs 16 residues. Trimming shortened V by 7 bases and J by 5 bases, and 20 bases separated the two germline ends. Germline CDR1 LNHDA, CDR2 SQIVND (reference sequence). DNA of the CDR3: TGTGCCAGTAAAGTATCCTACAGAAAACTTACCGGGGAGCTGTTTTTT. Its translation is CASKVSYRKLTGELFF.

As regards this clone: The sample contains more than one DNA sequence encoding this CDR3. The gene calls are TRBV5-4 and TRBJ2-2, with D tentatively TRBD1 (6 bases). The germline V and J ends were trimmed by 2 bases and 2 bases, with 7 bases remaining between them. CDR1 SGHNT and CDR2 YYREEE come from the germline V gene (reference sequence). The CDR3 spans 14 residues. CDR3 in amino acids: CASSLGGNTGELFF. The CDR3 nucleotides are TGTGCCAGCAGCTTAGGGGGAAACACCGGGGAGCTGTTTTTT.

The chain employs TRBV2 and TRBJ1-5, with unresolved D. The CDR3 runs 12 residues. With 2 bases removed from V and 4 bases from J, the gap between germline ends came to 3 bases. The germline CDR1 and CDR2 sequences are SNHLY and FYNNEI. The CDR3 DNA reads TGTGCCAGCAGTGAACCAAATCAGCCCCAGCATTTT. This encodes CASSEPNQPQHF.

The rearrangement joins TRBV30 to TRBJ1-5, with a possible D match to TRBD1 (5 bases). The V gene lost 1 base and the J gene lost 2 bases, with 6 bases spanning the gap. The CDR3 length is 13 residues. CDR1 is GTSNPN, CDR2 SVGIG, per germline (reference sequence). The CDR3 sequence is CAWSAGGNQPQHF. CDR3 nucleotides: TGTGCCTGGAGTGCGGGGGGCAATCAGCCCCAGCATTTT.

This rearrangement joins TRBV7-9 to TRBJ1-1; unclear D gene. The V gene's germline CDR1 is SEHNR and CDR2 FQNEAQ (reference sequence). The CDR3 length is 13 residues. Trimming left V 3 bases short and J 8 bases short, with 13 bases between. CDR3 loop: CASSFTALTEAFF. Written as DNA, the CDR3 is TGTGCCAGCAGCTTCACAGCACTCACGGAAGCTTTCTTT.

CDR3 region: CASSSRTSGSRNEQFF. CDR3 nucleotides: TGTGCCAGCAGCTCCCGGACTAGCGGGAGCAGGAATGAGCAGTTCTTC. The V gene is TRBV7-3, the J gene TRBJ2-1, with TRBD2 matching over 13 bases. CDR1 and CDR2 from the germline V gene are SGHTA and FQGTGA. The ends lost 4 bases at V and 7 bases at J; junction bases unmatched: 7. This CDR3 has 16 amino acids.

The chain couples TRBV4-1 to TRBJ1-4; TRBD1 might be the D (5 bases). Trimming took off 5 bases at V and 7 bases at J, with 17 bases between the two ends. CDR3 length: 15 amino acids. The V gene's germline CDR1 is MGHRA and CDR2 YSYEKL. This CDR3 reads CASSTQGGLSEKLFF. The CDR3 nucleotides are TGCGCCAGCAGCACGCAGGGTGGCCTGAGTGAAAAACTGTTTTTT.

The genes are TRBV11-2 and TRBJ2-7; the D gene is possibly TRBD2 (5 bases). CDR3 length: 16 amino acids. The ends were cut back, 5 bases at V and 0 bases at J, with 17 bases in the middle. Germline CDR1 is SGHAT and CDR2 is FQNNGV. CDR3 amino acids: CASSPSGSSVSYEQYF. CDR3 DNA: TGTGCCAGCAGCCCGAGCGGATCTAGTGTCTCCTACGAGCAGTACTTC.

The chain has TRBV15 and TRBJ2-7; 8 nucleotides align to TRBD1. Germline assignment: CDR1 LNHNV and CDR2 YYDKDF (reference sequence). This CDR3 has 13 residues. J was trimmed by 5 bases and V by 5 bases; bases with no gene match: 5. CDR3 region: CATSWDRPDEQYF. DNA for the CDR3: TGTGCCACCAGCTGGGACAGGCCGGACGAGCAGTACTTC.

V usage is TRBV6-1 and J usage is TRBJ1-1, with D hard to call. This CDR3 contains 13 residues. V gave up 5 bases and J gave up 5 bases, with 12 bases separating them. From germline, CDR1 is MNHNS and CDR2 SASEGT. The CDR3 protein is CASSQLGGTEAFF. The DNA for the CDR3 is TGTGCCAGCAGTCAGCTGGGAGGTACTGAAGCTTTCTTT.

The chain has TRBV4-2 and TRBJ2-5; tentative D call: TRBD2 (5 bases). The CDR3 runs 16 residues. The ends were cut back, 1 base at V and 4 bases at J, with 16 bases in the middle. CDR1 and CDR2 (germline): LGHNA, YNFKEQ. Here the CDR3 DNA reads TGTGCCAGCAGCCAAGTTCTGCGTAAAGGAGGAGAGACCCAGTACTTC. This gives the protein CASSQVLRKGGETQYF.

This clone was counted a single time. The chain employs TRBV6-5 and TRBJ2-3; 8 nucleotides agree with TRBD2. From germline, CDR1 is MNHEY and CDR2 SVGAGI. CDR3 length equals 16 residues. Trimming at V came to 2 bases and at J to 5 bases, leaving 9 bases not matched to a gene. CDR3 amino acids: CASSYVGGDLGDTQYF. The CDR3 region has the DNA TGTGCCAGCAGTTACGTCGGGGGGGATTTGGGAGATACGCAGTATTTT.

V gene TRBV6-1 combines with J gene TRBJ1-3, with TRBD1 matching 7 bases. This CDR3 has 17 amino acids. V was clipped by 2 bases and J by 2 bases; unmatched bases: 9. From germline, CDR1 is MNHNS and CDR2 SASEGT. The CDR3 coding sequence is TGTGCCAGCAGTGAACCCGGACAGGTAAAAGCTGGAAACACCATATATTTT. Protein product: CASSEPGQVKAGNTIYF.

This clone has only one observation. The chain joins TRBV18 to TRBJ2-3; 9 bases are a match to TRBD2. Trimming cost V 8 bases and J 4 bases; bases outside gene matches: 7. The germline V gene has CDR1 KGHSH and CDR2 LQKENI. CDR3 length: 14 residues. CDR3 sequence (DNA): TGTGCCAGCCGGATTAGCGGGAGCCCAGATACGCAGTATTTT. Protein: CASRISGSPDTQYF.

The rearrangement uses TRBV9 and TRBJ2-1, with TRBD2 matching 10 bases. Germline CDR1 and CDR2: SGDLS and YYNGEE. This CDR3 spans 15 amino acids. Unmatched junction bases numbered 4, after V lost 4 bases and J lost 3 bases. DNA of the CDR3: TGTGCCAGCAGCCCTAGCGGGAGTCGCTACAATGAGCAGTTCTTC. Translated: CASSPSGSRYNEQFF.

This chain uses TRBV5-1 with TRBJ2-4, with 8 bases fitting TRBD1. Germline V CDR1 and CDR2: SGHRS, YFSETQ. The CDR3 loop spans 15 amino acids. Losses at the gene ends were 2 bases for V and 6 bases for J; bases not matched to a gene: 7. The CDR3 nucleotides are TGCGCCAGCAGCTTTGCCTCGACAGGGGCAAACATTCAGTACTTC. It specifies CASSFASTGANIQYF.